This TCR beta chain emerged from a study of Graves' ophthalmopathy and Graves' hyperthyroidism. Findings and limits, study-wide: Classification of ophthalmopathy versus stable hyperthyroidism by a 13-signature model yielded about 90% sensitivity and roughly 80% specificity. With more than 60% sensitivity and approximately 73% specificity, the model predicted ophthalmopathy progression.

The authors enrolled newly diagnosed hyperthyroidism patients aged 18 to 65 with under 2 months' duration. This clonotype was recorded at least ten times. Its antigen is currently unknown. Researchers took RNA transcripts and amplified TCR beta CDR3 regions from them. RT-PCR with HTBI primers came first, then second-round multiplex PCR. TCRdb called the multiplex PCR reads again in MiXCR, with one record for every CDR3 protein. The data contain approximately 1.2 million distinct CDR3 sequences, 35% to 45% of them singletons. In germline, CDR1 is SGHTA, CDR2 FQGNSA. This CDR3 is built from 15 residues. V was pared by 5 bases and J by 2 bases, with 6 bases of the junction left unmatched.

The sample was peripheral blood or thyroid tissue (not recorded which). This TCR was recovered from an adult man with Graves' hyperthyroidism. The rearrangement links TRBV7-2 to TRBJ2-7, with TRBD2 identical over 10 bases. CDR3: CASSPQLAGTYEQYF. In DNA, the CDR3 is TGTGCCAGCAGCCCACAACTAGCGGGAACCTACGAGCAGTACTTC.